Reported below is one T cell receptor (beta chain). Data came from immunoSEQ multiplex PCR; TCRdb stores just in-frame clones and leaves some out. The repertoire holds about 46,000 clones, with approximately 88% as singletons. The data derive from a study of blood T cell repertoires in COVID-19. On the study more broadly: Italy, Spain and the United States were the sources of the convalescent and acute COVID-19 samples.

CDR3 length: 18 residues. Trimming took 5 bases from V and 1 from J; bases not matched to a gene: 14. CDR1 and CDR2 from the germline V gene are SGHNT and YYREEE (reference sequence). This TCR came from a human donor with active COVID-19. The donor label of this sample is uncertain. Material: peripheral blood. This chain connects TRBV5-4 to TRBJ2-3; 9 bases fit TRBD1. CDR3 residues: CASRGTTGQGRGTDTQYF. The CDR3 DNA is TGTGCCAGCAGGGGAACTACTGGACAGGGGAGGGGCACAGATACGCAGTATTTT.